Each of the 26 T cell receptor beta chains below was sequenced from the same sample in a study of T cells in Graves' hyperthyroidism and ophthalmopathy. The source material, RNA transcripts, was used to amplify TCR beta CDR3 regions. An initial round of RT-PCR targeting the TCR CDR3 relied on the HTBI primer set. A single record per CDR3 protein comes from TCRdb applying MiXCR to the multiplex PCR reads. Among around 450,000 distinct CDR3 sequences listed, approximately 14% were seen once. The sample comprised blood. These receptor sequences come from a woman aged 18-29 years with Graves' hyperthyroidism.

This clonotype was seen many times. This rearrangement joins TRBV6-1 to TRBJ1-5, with 7 bases fitting TRBD1. CDR3 length equals 15 residues. J was trimmed by 2 bases and V by 5 bases; bases with no gene match: 6. Germline V lookup: CDR1 MNHNS, CDR2 SASEGT. CDR3 sequence (DNA): TGTGCCAGCAGTACGCCCGGGACAGGCAATCAGCCCCAGCATTTT. Translating it yields CASSTPGTGNQPQHF.

In this sample, this clonotype turned up many times. The rearrangement links TRBV5-5 to TRBJ2-2; 8 bases are shared with TRBD1. Per the germline V gene, CDR1 is SGHKS and CDR2 is YYEKEE (reference sequence). The V and J ends lost 0 bases and 6 bases, in that order; junction bases with no gene match: 1. There are 14 residues in the CDR3. The CDR3 DNA sequence: TGTGCCAGCAGCTTGGGGACAGGGCCCGGGGAGCTGTTTTTT. Amino acids: CASSLGTGPGELFF. Combining the CDR3 with reference TRBV5-5 and TRBJ2-2 gives the whole variable domain DAGVTQSPTHLIKTRGQQVTLRCSPISGHKSVSWYQQVLGQGPQFIFQYYEKEERGRGNFPDRFSARQFPNYSSELNVNALLLGDSALYLCASSLGTGPGELFFGEGSRLTVL.

This sequence joins TRBV5-1 and TRBJ1-2; the D gene is possibly TRBD1 (5 bases). CDR1 is SGHRS, CDR2 YFSETQ, per germline. The germline V and J ends were trimmed by 0 bases and 8 bases, with 8 bases remaining between them. The CDR3 totals 12 residues. CDR3 amino acids: CASSLEGAGYTF. The CDR3 DNA reads as TGCGCCAGCAGCTTGGAAGGGGCAGGCTACACCTTC.

This sequence joins TRBV5-1 and TRBJ2-4, with D maybe TRBD1 (5 bases). The V gene lost 0 bases and the J gene lost 4 bases, with 8 bases spanning the gap. The CDR3 is 14 residues long. Germline CDR1 is SGHRS and CDR2 is YFSETQ. CDR3 protein: CASSLAQGKNIQYF. In DNA, the CDR3 is TGCGCCAGCAGCTTGGCCCAGGGAAAAAACATTCAGTACTTC.

The count of this clonotype is one. The V gene is TRBV5-4, the J gene TRBJ1-2, with D possibly being TRBD1 (5 bases). Germline V gives CDR1 SGHNT, CDR2 YYREEE (reference sequence). The CDR3 length is 14 residues. V was shortened by 0 bases and J by 5 bases, with 11 bases between the two germline ends. CDR3 sequence reads: CASSLVGEWYGYTF. The CDR3 DNA is TGTGCCAGCAGCTTGGTAGGGGAGTGGTATGGCTACACCTTC.

Worth noting for this clonotype: A clone one base away is much larger, so this may be a read error. The genes are TRBV28 and TRBJ2-1; D call uncertain. Looked up from germline, CDR1 is MDHEN and CDR2 is SYDVKM. This CDR3 contains 15 residues. Written as DNA, the CDR3 is TGTGCCAGCAGTCATGATACCGACCCCTACAATGAGAAGTTCTTC. It specifies CASSHDTDPYNEKFF. Together with reference TRBV28 and TRBJ2-1, the CDR3 gives the full variable domain: DVKVTQSSRYLVKRTGEKVFLECVQDMDHENMFWYRQDPGLGLRLIYFSYDVKMKEKGDIPEGYSVSREKKERFSLILESASTNQTSMYLCASSHDTDPYNEKFFGPGTRLTVL.

Ten or more counts support this clonotype. The genes are TRBV19 and TRBJ2-7; 10 bases map to TRBD1. The CDR3 is made up of 16 amino acids. V was pared by 5 bases and J by 7 bases, with 14 bases of the junction left unmatched. The germline V gene has CDR1 LNHDA and CDR2 SQIVND (reference sequence). The CDR3 sequence: CASSPGRQGARREQYF. DNA of the CDR3: TGTGCCAGTAGTCCGGGACGACAGGGGGCGAGGCGGGAGCAGTACTTC. Full variable domain (outside the CDR3, taken from reference TRBV19 and TRBJ2-7): DGGITQSPKYLFRKEGQNVTLSCEQNLNHDAMYWYRQDPGQGLRLIYYSQIVNDFQKGDIAEGYSVSREKKESFPLTVTSAQKNPTAFYLCASSPGRQGARREQYFGPGTRLTVT.

This clonotype has a handful of counts. The rearrangement uses TRBV20-1 and TRBJ2-7, with TRBD2 identical over 7 bases. Germline lookup yields CDR1 DFQATT and CDR2 SNEGSKA (reference sequence). V lost 2 bases, J lost 3 bases, and 1 base stayed unmatched. The length of the CDR3 is 12 residues. The CDR3 DNA reads as TGCAGTGCTAGAACTAGCGACTACGAGCAGTACTTC. Residues: CSARTSDYEQYF.

This clonotype appeared a few times. This chain uses TRBV6-2 or TRBV6-3 with TRBJ2-7; D is undetermined. Germline CDR1 reads MNHEY; CDR2 reads SVGEGT. Trimming took off 5 bases at V and 3 bases at J, with 5 bases between the two ends. CDR3 length: 11 amino acids. The DNA of the CDR3 is TGTGCCAGCAGTCAACTCTACGAGCAGTACTTC. Translation gives CASSQLYEQYF.

This clonotype was picked up many times. This rearrangement joins TRBV27 to TRBJ2-7; D is undetermined. Per the germline V gene, CDR1 is MNHEY and CDR2 is SMNVEV (reference sequence). This CDR3 contains 15 residues. The V gene lost 0 bases and the J gene lost 2 bases, with 11 bases spanning the gap. CDR3 loop: CASSLSPDPTYEQYF. CDR3 sequence (DNA): TGTGCCAGCAGTTTATCGCCTGACCCTACCTACGAGCAGTACTTC.

Many counts were recorded for this clonotype. V gene TRBV12-3 or TRBV12-4 combines with J gene TRBJ2-1, with unresolved D. The CDR3 runs 14 residues. The ends were cut back, 3 bases at V and 5 bases at J, with 11 bases in the middle. The CDR3 loop reads CASSFTTPDNEQFF. The CDR3 nucleotides read TGTGCCAGCAGTTTTACTACACCGGACAATGAGCAGTTCTTC.

The rearrangement links TRBV6-5 to TRBJ2-2; D not certain. The ends were cut back, 0 bases at V and 2 bases at J, with 13 bases in the middle. CDR3 size: 17 residues. Germline loops: CDR1 MNHEY, CDR2 SVGAGI. CDR3 coding DNA: TGTGCCAGCAGTTACTCGATGTGGGATCAAAACACCGGGGAGCTGTTTTTT. Translation: CASSYSMWDQNTGELFF.

The CDR3 DNA reads TGTGCCAGTAGTATGGACAGGGGTAATGGAAACACCATATATTTT. It codes for CASSMDRGNGNTIYF. The chain has TRBV19 and TRBJ1-3; TRBD1 aligns across 9 bases. The V segment lost 3 bases and the J segment 3 bases; nucleotides outside the gene matches: 3. The CDR3 runs 15 residues. The V gene's germline CDR1 is LNHDA and CDR2 SQIVND (reference sequence).

This clonotype was counted only a few times. This chain connects TRBV7-2 to TRBJ1-4; 10 positions match TRBD1. Germline V gene sequence: CDR1 SGHTA, CDR2 FQGNSA. V gave up 4 bases and J gave up 7 bases; unmatched junction bases: 6. This CDR3 comprises 15 residues. The chain's CDR3 is CASSWMTGGVEKLFF. The CDR3 nucleotides are TGTGCCAGCAGCTGGATGACAGGGGGCGTTGAAAAACTGTTTTTT.

This clonotype was found a few times. The chain employs TRBV20-1 and TRBJ2-1; 7 bases line up with TRBD2. Trimming removed 6 bases from V and 3 bases from J; junction bases left unmatched: 5. This CDR3 has 13 amino acids. Looked up from germline, CDR1 is DFQATT and CDR2 is SNEGSKA (reference sequence). This CDR3 reads CSATGTNYNEQFF. The CDR3 DNA is TGCAGTGCAACCGGGACTAACTACAATGAGCAGTTCTTC.

There are many counts of this clonotype. The chain is built from TRBV27 and TRBJ1-1; 7 bases are shared with TRBD1. In germline, CDR1 is MNHEY, CDR2 SMNVEV (reference sequence). The J segment lost 5 bases and the V segment lost 0 bases, leaving 6 bases of the junction unmatched. This CDR3 has 15 residues. CDR3 DNA sequence: TGTGCCAGCAGTTTATCGTGGGACAGAACTACTGAAGCTTTCTTT. This gives the protein CASSLSWDRTTEAFF.

The sample holds one count of this clonotype. V is TRBV5-1 and J is TRBJ1-4; possibly TRBD1 for D (5 bases). Germline V lookup: CDR1 SGHRS, CDR2 YFSETQ. V dropped 0 bases and J dropped 8 bases, with 11 bases sitting between them. The CDR3 is made up of 14 amino acids. CDR3 bases: TGCGCCAGCAGCTTGGGCCAGGGTCTGGAAAAACTGTTTTTT. Encoded protein: CASSLGQGLEKLFF.

CDR3 sequence: CASSYSIDRNEQFF. The CDR3 coding sequence is TGTGCCAGCAGTTACTCGATCGACCGAAATGAGCAGTTCTTC. V and J are TRBV6-5 and TRBJ2-1; D uncertain. Germline V CDR1 and CDR2: MNHEY, SVGAGI. V dropped 0 bases and J dropped 7 bases, with 10 bases sitting between them. The CDR3 totals 14 residues.

This clonotype was seen repeatedly, ten times or more. The chain couples TRBV6-5 to TRBJ2-3; possible D gene TRBD2, 6 bases. The CDR3 has 14 residues. V was cut by 0 bases and J by 5 bases, with 9 bases left in between. Germline CDR1 MNHEY, CDR2 SVGAGI. CDR3 protein: CASSYSGAGDTQYF. The CDR3 nucleotides read TGTGCCAGCAGTTACTCGGGAGCGGGAGATACGCAGTATTTT.

This clonotype appeared a few times. The V call is TRBV5-1, the J call TRBJ2-5; D may be TRBD2 (6 bases). Germline values: CDR1 SGHRS, CDR2 YFSETQ. V shed 0 bases and J shed 5 bases, with 8 bases lying between them. The CDR3 is 13 amino acids. The CDR3 protein is CASSLGGMETQYF. DNA for the CDR3: TGCGCCAGCAGCTTGGGCGGGATGGAGACCCAGTACTTC.

J is TRBJ1-1 and V is TRBV5-1; no reliable D call. CDR1 and CDR2 (germline): SGHRS, YFSETQ. The CDR3 runs 15 residues. V lost 0 bases and J lost 7, with 16 bases in between. CDR3: CASSLEGRREIEAFF. In DNA, the CDR3 is TGCGCCAGCAGCTTGGAGGGTCGGCGGGAGATTGAAGCTTTCTTT.

This clonotype has ten or more counts. The chain uses TRBV20-1 and TRBJ1-2; 9 bases line up with TRBD1. This CDR3 region has 15 residues. Trimming cost V 0 bases and J 2 bases; bases outside gene matches: 4. CDR1 is DFQATT and CDR2 is SNEGSKA in the germline V gene (reference sequence). CDR3: CSARELGTGNYGYTF. CDR3 nucleotides: TGCAGTGCTAGAGAATTGGGGACAGGGAACTATGGCTACACCTTC.

This clonotype was observed many times. The J gene is TRBJ1-6, the V gene TRBV28; D is possibly TRBD1 (5 bases). Per the germline V gene, CDR1 is MDHEN and CDR2 is SYDVKM. The CDR3 consists of 15 residues. V dropped 6 bases and J dropped 6 bases, with 15 bases sitting between them. The CDR3 DNA is TGTGCCAGCAGCTCCCCTGGCAGGGTTAATTCACCCCTCCACTTT. Protein sequence: CASSSPGRVNSPLHF. Using reference TRBV28 and TRBJ1-6 for the parts outside the CDR3, the full variable domain is DVKVTQSSRYLVKRTGEKVFLECVQDMDHENMFWYRQDPGLGLRLIYFSYDVKMKEKGDIPEGYSVSREKKERFSLILESASTNQTSMYLCASSSPGRVNSPLHFGNGTRLTVT.

This clonotype was seen at least ten times. The rearrangement joins TRBV27 to TRBJ2-3; D not resolved. The CDR3 is 13 residues long. CDR1 and CDR2 (germline): MNHEY, SMNVEV (reference sequence). V dropped 3 bases and J dropped 2 bases, with 6 bases sitting between them. CDR3 sequence: CASSFRPTDTQYF. CDR3 DNA sequence: TGTGCCAGCAGTTTTCGGCCCACAGATACGCAGTATTTT.

The chain carries TRBV7-2 and TRBJ2-1, with D possibly being TRBD2 (6 bases). Germline CDR1 is SGHTA and CDR2 is FQGNSA. CDR3 length: 14 residues. Trimming stripped 5 bases from V and 5 bases from J, with 13 bases between. CDR3 in amino acids: CASSPRWGDNEQFF. The CDR3 nucleotides are TGTGCCAGCAGCCCCCGCTGGGGGGACAATGAGCAGTTCTTC.

Only a few counts were recorded for this clonotype. The chain combines TRBV5-8 with TRBJ2-7, with 14 bases identical to TRBD2. The CDR3 sequence is 18 residues long. Germline trimming cut 3 bases from V and 0 bases from J; bases unmatched to any gene: 8. CDR1 is SGHTS and CDR2 is YDEGEE in the germline V gene. The CDR3 DNA sequence: TGTGCCAGCAGCTCTTTGGGACTAGCGGGGGTCGTCTCCTACGAGCAGTACTTC. Protein: CASSSLGLAGVVSYEQYF.